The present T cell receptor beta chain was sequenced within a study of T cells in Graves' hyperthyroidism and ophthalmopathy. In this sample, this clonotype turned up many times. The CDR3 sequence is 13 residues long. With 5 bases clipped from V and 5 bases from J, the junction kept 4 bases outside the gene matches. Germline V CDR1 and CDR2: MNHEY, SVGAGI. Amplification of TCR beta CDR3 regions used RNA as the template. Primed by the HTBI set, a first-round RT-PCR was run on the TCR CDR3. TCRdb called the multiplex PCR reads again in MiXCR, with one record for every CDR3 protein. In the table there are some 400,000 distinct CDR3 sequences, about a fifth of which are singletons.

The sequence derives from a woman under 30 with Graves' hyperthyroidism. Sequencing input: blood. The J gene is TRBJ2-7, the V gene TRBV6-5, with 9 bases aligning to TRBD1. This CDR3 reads CASSTGTGNEQYF. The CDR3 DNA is TGTGCCAGCAGTACTGGGACAGGGAACGAGCAGTACTTC.